The rows below give T cell receptor beta chains drawn from one sample of a study of T cells in Graves' hyperthyroidism and ophthalmopathy. TCRdb reprocessed the multiplex PCR reads via MiXCR and lists one record per CDR3 protein. This sample carries hundreds of thousands of distinct CDR3 sequences, around 39% of them seen once, and the ten largest clones take roughly 8.3%. The sample taken for sequencing was blood. The source is a man aged 18 to 35 with Graves' hyperthyroidism. The CDR3 runs from the conserved cysteine through the conserved F or W. The D gene is left open where the match is weak. The size field is filled for only some rows; it gives once, few, many or a size class.

v_gene	abundance	j_gene	d_gene	CDR3aa	CDR3nt
TRBV7-3	many	TRBJ2-5	NA	CASSLTWQETQYF	TGTGCCAGCAGCTTAACCTGGCAAGAGACCCAGTACTTC
TRBV6-6	NA	TRBJ1-1	NA	CASILTLDSLNTEAFF	TGTGCCAGCATCCTTACCCTCGACAGCCTGAACACTGAAGCTTTCTTT
TRBV29-1	NA	TRBJ1-2	NA	CSVEQGARAGGYTF	TGCAGCGTTGAACAGGGAGCCAGGGCGGGTGGCTACACCTTC
TRBV20-1	NA	TRBJ2-7	NA	CSATTVDEQYF	TGCAGTGCAACTACGGTCGACGAGCAGTACTTC
TRBV7-3	NA	TRBJ2-5	NA	CASSHGTEYF	TGTGCCAGCAGTCACGGGACGGAGTACTTC
TRBV5-1	NA	TRBJ2-5	TRBD2	CASSTVPGGQETQYF	TGCGCCAGCAGCACCGTCCCGGGAGGACAAGAGACCCAGTACTTC
TRBV7-6	NA	TRBJ1-4	TRBD1	CASSRRTGTNEKLFF	TGTGCCAGCAGCAGGCGGACAGGGACTAATGAAAAACTGTTTTTT
TRBV7-2	NA	TRBJ1-2	NA	CASTPGPSGGRRGYTF	TGTGCCAGCACCCCAGGTCCTAGCGGGGGGCGAAGAGGCTACACCTTC
TRBV20-1	many	TRBJ1-5	TRBD1	CSAREDREGQPQHF	TGCAGTGCTAGAGAGGACAGGGAGGGTCAGCCCCAGCATTTT
TRBV9	NA	TRBJ2-5	TRBD2	CASSPSGGAWETQYF	TGTGCCAGCAGCCCTAGCGGGGGGGCCTGGGAGACCCAGTACTTC
TRBV7-9	many	TRBJ1-6	NA	CASSSGLNSPLHF	TGTGCCAGCAGCTCAGGACTCAATTCACCCCTCCACTTT
TRBV7-2	once	TRBJ2-2	TRBD2	CASSLAGAGALTGELFF	TGTGCCAGCAGCTTAGCTGGAGCGGGAGCCCTCACCGGGGAGCTGTTTTTT
TRBV15	NA	TRBJ1-2	NA	CATSSGQVADYGYTF	TGTGCCACCAGCAGCGGGCAGGTAGCCGACTATGGCTACACCTTC
TRBV10-2	many	TRBJ1-2	TRBD1	CASSDRGREGYTF	TGCGCCAGCAGTGACAGGGGGCGCGAGGGCTACACCTTC
TRBV25-1	many	TRBJ2-5	NA	CASRGGRDRVTQYF	TGTGCCAGCAGGGGCGGGCGCGACCGAGTGACCCAGTACTTC
TRBV10-3	NA	TRBJ2-5	TRBD2	CAISGPGLAAETQYF	TGTGCCATCAGCGGACCGGGACTAGCTGCAGAGACCCAGTACTTC
TRBV2	once	TRBJ1-3	NA	CASSTRGTPDWNTIYF	TGTGCCAGCAGCACCCGAGGGACGCCGGATTGGAACACCATATATTTT
TRBV10-2	NA	TRBJ1-2	NA	CASSATLTAYTF	TGCGCCAGCAGTGCGACCCTAACGGCCTACACCTTC
TRBV20-1	few	TRBJ2-7	TRBD1	CSAREGTGGDEQYF	TGCAGTGCTAGGGAGGGGACAGGGGGCGACGAGCAGTACTTC
TRBV9	many	TRBJ1-1	NA	CASSAVPLDTEAFF	TGTGCCAGCAGCGCCGTCCCCTTAGACACTGAAGCTTTCTTT
TRBV28	NA	TRBJ2-7	TRBD1	CASRLRQGATYEQYF	TGTGCCAGCAGGCTCCGACAGGGGGCAACGTACGAGCAGTACTTC
TRBV5-1	NA	TRBJ2-2	NA	CASDQGNTGELFF	TGCGCCAGTGACCAGGGGAACACCGGGGAGCTGTTTTTT
TRBV14	NA	TRBJ1-6	TRBD1	CASSQDGTGGDYNSPLHF	TGTGCCAGCAGCCAAGATGGGACAGGGGGCGATTATAATTCACCCCTCCACTTT
TRBV7-2	NA	TRBJ2-6	NA	CASSRDGPGPGANVLTF	TGTGCCAGCAGCCGCGACGGACCGGGACCAGGGGCCAACGTCCTGACTTTC
TRBV29-1	NA	TRBJ2-2	NA	CSSPVELGTGELFF	TGCAGCTCACCCGTGGAACTGGGCACCGGGGAGCTGTTTTTT
TRBV10-3	NA	TRBJ1-2	NA	CAISELDGANYGHTF	TGTGCCATCAGTGAGTTGGACGGAGCTAACTATGGCCACACCTTT
TRBV6-5	few	TRBJ2-7	NA	CASSLARRDEQYF	TGTGCCAGCAGTTTAGCTCGGCGGGATGAGCAGTACTTC
TRBV7-6	NA	TRBJ2-3	TRBD1	CASSPDRASTDTQYF	TGTGCCAGCAGCCCCGACAGGGCGTCGACAGATACGCAGTATTTT
TRBV20-1	few	TRBJ1-1	NA	CSARVLQGNTEAFF	TGCAGTGCTAGAGTCTTGCAGGGGAACACTGAAGCTTTCTTT
TRBV9	NA	TRBJ1-4	TRBD1	CASSPAGTAVEKLFF	TGTGCCAGCAGCCCCGCCGGGACAGCAGTCGAAAAACTGTTTTTT
TRBV29-1	NA	TRBJ2-5	TRBD2	CSVEGVAGDQETQYF	TGCAGCGTTGAAGGGGTAGCGGGAGACCAAGAGACCCAGTACTTC
TRBV12-3/TRBV12-4	NA	TRBJ1-2	TRBD1	CASSLRGQVYGYTF	TGTGCCAGCAGCCTCCGCGGACAGGTCTATGGCTACACCTTC
TRBV2	NA	TRBJ2-5	TRBD1	CASSRQGAAETQYF	TGTGCCAGCAGCAGACAGGGGGCAGCGGAGACCCAGTACTTC
TRBV20-1	few	TRBJ1-1	NA	CSIKSGGDGTEAFF	TGCAGTATTAAAAGTGGGGGGGACGGCACTGAAGCTTTCTTT
TRBV7-9	NA	TRBJ1-6	NA	CASSQDGDGNSPLHF	TGTGCCAGCAGCCAAGACGGGGACGGAAATTCACCCCTCCACTTT
TRBV19	many	TRBJ1-2	NA	CASSMGAGTVYGYTF	TGTGCCAGTAGTATGGGGGCAGGGACCGTCTATGGCTACACCTTC
TRBV7-8	many	TRBJ1-5	TRBD1	CASSPDREQPQHF	TGTGCCAGCAGCCCCGACAGGGAACAGCCCCAGCATTTT
TRBV20-1	many	TRBJ1-1	NA	CSAREGPSTEAFF	TGCAGTGCTAGAGAAGGGCCGAGCACTGAAGCTTTCTTT
TRBV2	few	TRBJ1-1	NA	CASSQENRATTEAFF	TGTGCCAGCAGCCAAGAAAACAGGGCGACCACTGAAGCTTTCTTT
TRBV15	NA	TRBJ1-2	TRBD1	CATSFDRDREVGGYTF	TGTGCCACCAGTTTTGACAGGGACAGAGAGGTTGGTGGCTACACCTTC
TRBV9	many	TRBJ1-6	NA	CASSVGRTDGSPLHF	TGTGCCAGCAGCGTAGGCCGGACAGATGGTTCACCCCTCCACTTT
TRBV30	NA	TRBJ2-7	NA	CAWNRGHEQYF	TGTGCCTGGAATAGGGGACACGAGCAGTACTTC
TRBV9	NA	TRBJ1-3	TRBD1	CASSLQGQGDGNTIYF	TGTGCCAGCAGCCTACAGGGACAGGGGGACGGAAACACCATATATTTT
TRBV6-1	few	TRBJ1-2	TRBD1	CASSFGTDAANYGYTF	TGTGCCAGCAGTTTCGGGACAGACGCAGCTAACTATGGCTACACCTTC
TRBV10-3	NA	TRBJ1-5	TRBD1	CAISLTGTGNQPQHF	TGTGCCATCAGTCTGACAGGGACAGGTAATCAGCCCCAGCATTTT
TRBV5-6	NA	TRBJ2-7	NA	CASSLGGSGEEQYF	TGTGCCAGCAGCTTGGGGGGGAGCGGTGAAGAGCAGTACTTC
TRBV10-3	NA	TRBJ1-4	TRBD1	CASSYSTGRNEKLFF	TGTGCCAGCAGTTACTCGACAGGGCGGAATGAAAAACTGTTTTTT